This is a list of T cell receptor beta chains from one sample in a study of T cell responses to AZD1222 COVID-19 vaccine. TCRdb's copy holds only in-frame clones and misses some; the assay was immunoSEQ multiplex PCR. Of about 100,000 clones listed, 80% to 95% are singletons. Sequencing used peripheral blood, obtained on day 0 of AZD1222 vaccination. The receptor set was obtained from an adult in good health. The CDR3 runs from the conserved cysteine through the conserved F or W. D genes are given only for firm matches. Expanded clones get a size class; other rows say once, few or many, or leave the size out.

size: NA
V: TRBV11-3
J: TRBJ2-1
D: TRBD2
CDR3: CASSSGLAWGNEQFF
DNA: TGTGCCAGCAGCTCCGGACTAGCATGGGGCAATGAGCAGTTCTTC

size: NA
V: TRBV6-4
J: TRBJ1-1
D: NA
CDR3: CASSENRFNTEAFF
DNA: TGTGCCAGCAGTGAAAACAGATTCAACACTGAAGCTTTCTTT

size: NA
V: TRBV6-5
J: TRBJ2-5
D: NA
CDR3: CASSYSSFLVETQYF
DNA: TGTGCCAGCAGTTACAGTAGTTTCTTGGTGGAGACCCAGTACTTC

size: NA
V: TRBV9
J: TRBJ2-7
D: NA
CDR3: CASSVGPLYEQYF
DNA: TGTGCCAGCAGCGTAGGTCCGCTTTACGAGCAGTACTTC

size: NA
V: TRBV25-1
J: TRBJ2-3
D: NA
CDR3: CASSGDFTDTQYF
DNA: TGTGCCAGCAGTGGGGACTTCACAGATACGCAGTATTTT

size: NA
V: TRBV28
J: TRBJ2-7
D: TRBD1
CDR3: CASSLETRRDRGQEQYF
DNA: TGTGCCAGCAGTCTAGAGACCCGCCGGGACAGGGGGCAGGAGCAGTACTTC

size: NA
V: TRBV27
J: TRBJ1-1
D: NA
CDR3: CASSVGTKAFF
DNA: TGTGCCAGCAGTGTCGGGACAAAAGCTTTCTTT

size: NA
V: TRBV7-2
J: TRBJ2-3
D: TRBD2
CDR3: CASSPAGLAGADTQYF
DNA: TGTGCCAGCAGCCCAGCTGGGCTAGCGGGAGCCGATACGCAGTATTTT

size: NA
V: TRBV25-1
J: TRBJ2-5
D: NA
CDR3: CASSDWTQYF
DNA: TGTGCCAGCAGTGACTGGACCCAGTACTTC

size: NA
V: TRBV2
J: TRBJ2-7
D: TRBD1
CDR3: CASSGTETGDEQYF
DNA: TGTGCCAGCAGCGGAACCGAGACAGGGGACGAGCAGTACTTC

size: NA
V: TRBV9
J: TRBJ2-3
D: NA
CDR3: CASSDGVTDTQYF
DNA: TGTGCCAGCAGCGATGGGGTCACAGATACGCAGTATTTT

size: NA
V: TRBV10-3
J: TRBJ1-5
D: TRBD1
CDR3: CAISTGTGLNQPQHF
DNA: TGTGCCATCAGCACCGGGACAGGCCTAAATCAGCCCCAGCATTTT

size: NA
V: TRBV10-3
J: TRBJ2-7
D: TRBD1
CDR3: CAISDLDRGDDEQYF
DNA: TGTGCCATCAGTGACCTCGACAGGGGTGACGACGAGCAGTACTTC

size: NA
V: TRBV29-1
J: TRBJ2-7
D: NA
CDR3: CSALGDSWGPDEQYF
DNA: TGCAGCGCCCTGGGGGACTCATGGGGCCCGGACGAGCAGTACTTC

size: NA
V: TRBV7-8
J: TRBJ2-1
D: NA
CDR3: CASSLVGGSENEQFF
DNA: TGTGCCAGCAGCTTAGTCGGGGGATCGGAAAATGAGCAGTTCTTC

size: NA
V: TRBV29-1
J: TRBJ1-2
D: NA
CDR3: CSVLQGYGYTF
DNA: TGCAGCGTTCTCCAGGGATATGGCTACACCTTC

size: once
V: TRBV2
J: TRBJ2-5
D: TRBD2
CDR3: CASSEYGTSGNTQYF
DNA: TGTGCCAGCAGTGAATACGGGACTAGCGGGAACACCCAGTACTTC

size: NA
V: TRBV7-9
J: TRBJ1-2
D: TRBD1
CDR3: CASSYQTGDYGYTF
DNA: TGTGCCAGCAGCTATCAAACAGGGGACTATGGCTACACCTTC

size: NA
V: TRBV6-5
J: TRBJ1-3
D: NA
CDR3: CASSYDGNTIYF
DNA: TGTGCCAGCAGTTACGATGGAAACACCATATATTTT

size: NA
V: TRBV5-4
J: TRBJ2-3
D: TRBD2
CDR3: CASSLALAGVVDTQYF
DNA: TGTGCCAGCAGCTTGGCGCTAGCGGGAGTAGTAGATACGCAGTATTTT

size: NA
V: TRBV28
J: TRBJ2-5
D: TRBD1
CDR3: CASSKGAGRQETQYF
DNA: TGTGCCAGCAGCAAGGGGGCAGGGCGCCAAGAGACCCAGTACTTC

size: NA
V: TRBV14
J: TRBJ2-1
D: TRBD2
CDR3: CASSQDLRTSFDNEQFF
DNA: TGTGCCAGCAGCCAAGATCTAAGGACTAGTTTTGACAATGAGCAGTTCTTC

size: NA
V: TRBV6-2/TRBV6-3
J: TRBJ1-5
D: TRBD1
CDR3: CASSSYFKGAYNQPQHF
DNA: TGTGCCAGCAGTTCGTATTTCAAGGGGGCGTACAATCAGCCCCAGCATTTT

size: NA
V: TRBV30
J: TRBJ1-1
D: NA
CDR3: CAWSVGGEGAANTEAFF
DNA: TGTGCCTGGAGTGTCGGGGGGGAAGGGGCGGCGAACACTGAAGCTTTCTTT

size: NA
V: TRBV7-3
J: TRBJ2-1
D: NA
CDR3: CASSQPGNYNEQFF
DNA: TGTGCCAGCAGCCAACCCGGGAACTACAATGAGCAGTTCTTC

size: few
V: TRBV7-9
J: TRBJ2-1
D: NA
CDR3: CASSLASPDGSEQFF
DNA: TGTGCCAGCAGCTTAGCAAGCCCCGACGGCAGTGAGCAGTTCTTC

size: NA
V: TRBV2
J: TRBJ1-3
D: TRBD1
CDR3: CASSRTGGTGNTIYF
DNA: TGTGCCAGCAGTCGTACAGGGGGCACTGGAAACACCATATATTTT

size: NA
V: TRBV15
J: TRBJ1-2
D: NA
CDR3: CATSRGDVGLYGYTF
DNA: TGTGCCACCAGCAGAGGGGACGTCGGACTCTATGGCTACACCTTC

size: few
V: TRBV7-2
J: TRBJ1-5
D: TRBD1
CDR3: CASSWWGQGAGQPQHF
DNA: TGTGCCAGCAGCTGGTGGGGACAGGGGGCTGGTCAGCCCCAGCATTTT

size: NA
V: TRBV20-1
J: TRBJ2-1
D: NA
CDR3: CSATGTDEQFF
DNA: TGCAGTGCAACAGGGACGGATGAGCAGTTCTTC

size: NA
V: TRBV9
J: TRBJ1-3
D: NA
CDR3: CASSVALLASSGNTIYF
DNA: TGTGCCAGCAGCGTAGCTCTGTTAGCCTCTTCTGGAAACACCATATATTTT